This T cell receptor beta chain was recovered during a study of T cells in Graves' hyperthyroidism and ophthalmopathy. Study-wide background: Blood from the periphery was taken at initial diagnosis, before any treatment. Study-level findings and limits: Through a model of 13 V-J features, ophthalmopathy was separated from stable hyperthyroidism.

This clonotype has ten or more counts. Its specificity is not known. Amplification yielded TCR beta CDR3 regions, with RNA transcripts as the source. In the first-round RT-PCR of the TCR CDR3, the HTBI primer set was used. Each CDR3 protein gets one entry after TCRdb re-called the multiplex PCR reads with MiXCR. Of about 360,000 distinct CDR3 sequences listed, around 14% were seen once; the top ten hold 9.2%. Hyperthyroidism, newly diagnosed and lasting under 2 months, affected patients aged 18 to 65. Any patient presenting with uncontrolled infection, other autoimmune disease, pregnancy or lactation was left out. V was clipped by 4 bases and J by 7 bases; unmatched bases: 14. The germline CDR1 and CDR2 sequences are SGHRS and YFSETQ. The CDR3 sequence is 16 residues long.

The chain is built from TRBV5-1 and TRBJ1-2; TRBD1 matches at 9 bases. The source material was blood. The receptor was derived from a woman under 30 with Graves' hyperthyroidism. In DNA form, the CDR3 reads TGCGCCAGCAGCCTCAAAATATCGGGACAGGGTGGTGGCTACACCTTC. Translating it yields CASSLKISGQGGGYTF.